Detailed here is one T cell receptor beta chain. The junction does not match germline at one end; this may be a read error. The CDR3 totals 13 residues. From germline, CDR1 is WNHNN and CDR2 SYGVQD (reference sequence). These data come from a study of technical replicates of blood from several donors. Assay used: immunoSEQ multiplex PCR; TCRdb lists only in-frame clones, some missing. The repertoire includes 60,000 to 95,000 clones, 91% of them detected once, and 0.35% to 0.4% sits in the top ten. The chain has TRBV10-1 and TRBJ2-7; D ambiguous. The TCR comes from a human donor in good health. Some clones in this sample may be carry-over from other donors' samples. The sequenced material came from T cells isolated from PBMCs. CDR3 sequence (DNA): TGCGCCGGCAGACTTGTCGGTTCCTACGAGCAGTACTTC. Protein product: CAGRLVGSYEQYF.